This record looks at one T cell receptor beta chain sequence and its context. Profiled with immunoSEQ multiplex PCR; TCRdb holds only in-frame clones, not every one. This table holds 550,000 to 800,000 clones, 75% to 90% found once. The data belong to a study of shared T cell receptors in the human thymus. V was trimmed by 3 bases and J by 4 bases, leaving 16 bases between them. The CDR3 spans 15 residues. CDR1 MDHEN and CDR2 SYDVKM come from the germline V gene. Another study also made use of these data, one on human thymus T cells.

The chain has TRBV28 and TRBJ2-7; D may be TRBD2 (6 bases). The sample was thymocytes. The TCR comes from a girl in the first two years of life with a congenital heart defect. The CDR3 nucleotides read TGTGCCAGCAGTTTGGAGGGATCCGCGGCGTACGAGCAGTACTTC. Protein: CASSLEGSAAYEQYF.